This T cell receptor (beta chain) was sequenced in a study of radiation and T cells in renal cell carcinoma. Background on the study: Nephrectomy followed 15 Gy stereotactic body radiation by 4 weeks.

Concerning this clone itself: Other DNA variants within this sample encode the same CDR3.

The assay was immunoSEQ multiplex PCR, and TCRdb's table has in-frame clones only and misses some. The sample records roughly 100,000 clones, around nine tenths being singletons. Trimming cost V 7 bases and J 4 bases, with 20 bases left between them. The CDR3 contains 15 residues. Germline V lookup: CDR1 MNHEY, CDR2 SVGAGI. As for time point: baseline pretreatment blood. Indicated treatment: 15 Gy SBRT to primary tumor, nephrectomy 4 weeks later. The tumor was a clear cell renal cell carcinoma. The rearrangement links TRBV6-5 to TRBJ2-7, with D maybe TRBD2 (7 bases). The source material was blood, sampled from a patient whose treatment included radiotherapy and nephrectomy. The clonotype was recovered from a man over 45 with renal cell carcinoma. The CDR3 is CASTQGRGKEYEQYF. The CDR3, as DNA: TGTGCCAGCACCCAGGGGAGGGGGAAAGAATACGAGCAGTACTTC.